The 24 T cell receptor beta chains given below trace back to one sample, sequenced in a study of CD8 T cells in ankylosing spondylitis. The study, taken as a whole, reports: A TCR beta motif of under 10 highly homologous variants appeared characteristic of ankylosing spondylitis blood.

No antigen is known for these receptors. TCRdb redid the calling of the 5' RACE reads with MiXCR, one entry per CDR3 protein. This sample has over 600,000 distinct CDR3 sequences, with roughly 19% found just once. Input material: blood, either unsorted or a sorted T cell fraction (not recorded which). The receptor set was obtained from a male donor with ankylosing spondylitis.

This clonotype was counted only a few times. The CDR3: CASSKLQGGAHNEQFF. The CDR3 coding sequence is TGTGCCAGCTCAAAACTACAGGGTGGGGCACACAATGAGCAGTTCTTC. The genes are TRBV18 and TRBJ2-1, with D possibly matching TRBD1 (6 bases). CDR3 length: 16 amino acids. Germline V gene sequence: CDR1 KGHSH, CDR2 LQKENI. Trimming left V 5 bases short and J 5 bases short, with 19 bases between.

This clonotype occurred a few times. The chain couples TRBV9 to TRBJ2-2; 9 nucleotides align to TRBD2. In germline, CDR1 is SGDLS, CDR2 YYNGEE. The CDR3 totals 16 residues. V was clipped by 4 bases and J by 5 bases; unmatched bases: 9. The CDR3 sequence: CASSLVGAGGTGELFF. The CDR3 DNA is TGTGCCAGCAGCCTCGTGGGAGCGGGGGGTACCGGGGAGCTGTTTTTT. Drawing the rest from reference TRBV9 and TRBJ2-2, the complete variable domain is DSGVTQTPKHLITATGQRVTLRCSPRSGDLSVYWYQQSLDQGLQFLIQYYNGEERAKGNILERFSAQQFPDLHSELNLSSLELGDSALYFCASSLVGAGGTGELFFGEGSRLTVL.

This clonotype was seen more than once but under ten times. The chain couples TRBV7-9 to TRBJ2-1; D is ambiguous. Germline V gene sequence: CDR1 SEHNR, CDR2 FQNEAQ (reference sequence). The length of the CDR3 is 11 residues. The V end lost 3 bases, the J end lost 8 bases, and 5 bases lay between the germline ends. The CDR3 DNA is TGTGCCAGCAGCTTTTTCGATGAGCAGTTCTTC. Encoded protein: CASSFFDEQFF.

This clonotype has only a few counts. The rearrangement uses TRBV15 and TRBJ1-6; 7 bases are a match to TRBD1. Germline lookup yields CDR1 LNHNV and CDR2 YYDKDF (reference sequence). CDR3 length equals 14 residues. Losses at the gene ends were 4 bases for V and 10 bases for J; bases not matched to a gene: 7. CDR3 DNA: TGTGCCACCAGCATCCTGACAGGGAGCTCACCCCTCCACTTT. The encoded protein is CATSILTGSSPLHF.

The chain uses TRBV5-1 and TRBJ2-5; 15 bases match TRBD2. The CDR3 length is 16 residues. Unmatched junction bases numbered 6, after V lost 4 bases and J lost 5 bases. Per the germline V gene, CDR1 is SGHRS and CDR2 is YFSETQ. The CDR3 DNA is TGCGCCAGCAGCCTGGGACTAGCGGGAGGCGGGGAGACCCAGTACTTC. Translated, it gives CASSLGLAGGGETQYF.

V gene TRBV2 combines with J gene TRBJ2-3, with D maybe TRBD2 (5 bases). V was clipped by 4 bases and J by 2 bases, with 13 bases between them. The CDR3 covers 15 residues. The germline gives CDR1 SNHLY, CDR2 FYNNEI. CDR3 nucleotides: TGTGCCAGCAGTGTAACGGGGATACTCACAGATACGCAGTATTTT. This encodes CASSVTGILTDTQYF.

This clonotype was found many times. V gene TRBV12-3 or TRBV12-4 combines with J gene TRBJ2-1; the D gene is possibly TRBD2 (7 bases). The V gene lost 5 bases and the J gene lost 7 bases, with 24 bases spanning the gap. This CDR3 has 17 amino acids. The CDR3 region is CASSPITEGGGRNEQFF. In DNA form, the CDR3 reads TGTGCCAGCAGTCCGATAACCGAGGGGGGCGGGAGAAATGAGCAGTTCTTC.

There are a few counts of this clonotype. V and J are TRBV2 and TRBJ1-5; tentative D call: TRBD1 (5 bases). Germline CDR1 is SNHLY and CDR2 is FYNNEI. V lost 6 bases, J lost 0 bases, and 12 bases lay in between. The CDR3 is 15 residues long. The CDR3 DNA follows: TGTGCCAGCAGCTTTCGACAGAATAGCAATCAGCCCCAGCATTTT. Amino acids: CASSFRQNSNQPQHF.

This clonotype was seen a handful of times. This chain connects TRBV12-3 or TRBV12-4 to TRBJ1-1, with D possibly matching TRBD1 (6 bases). The V end was cut by 7 bases, the J end by 1 base, with 13 bases between. This CDR3 is 14 amino acids long. The CDR3 spells CASTPDRRNTEAFF. CDR3 DNA sequence: TGTGCCAGCACTCCGGACAGAAGGAACACTGAAGCTTTCTTT.

This clonotype was counted only a few times. The chain recombines TRBV4-1 with TRBJ2-3; a possible D gene is TRBD2 (6 bases). This CDR3 has 16 amino acids. The germline V gene has CDR1 MGHRA and CDR2 YSYEKL. With 1 base removed from V and 4 bases from J, the gap between germline ends came to 15 bases. The CDR3 region is CASSQVRMGGADTQYF. In DNA, the CDR3 is TGCGCCAGCAGCCAAGTGAGGATGGGAGGTGCAGATACGCAGTATTTT.

The chain links TRBV18 to TRBJ2-3, with TRBD2 matching over 7 bases. The CDR3 length is 14 residues. V lost 0 bases, J lost 4 bases, and 1 base stayed unmatched. In germline, CDR1 is KGHSH, CDR2 LQKENI. CDR3 region: CASSPPGLSDTQYF. The CDR3 DNA reads TGTGCCAGCTCACCACCGGGACTATCAGATACGCAGTATTTT.

This clonotype was picked up many times. This chain links TRBV2 with TRBJ2-5, with D unclear. The CDR3 contains 13 residues. Trimming stripped 5 bases from V and 5 bases from J, with 12 bases between. Germline values: CDR1 SNHLY, CDR2 FYNNEI. CDR3 loop: CASSRALRETQYF. In DNA form, the CDR3 reads TGTGCCAGCAGTAGGGCCCTTCGGGAGACCCAGTACTTC.

This clonotype was picked up a small number of times. The J gene is TRBJ1-1, the V gene TRBV20-1; D call uncertain. V lost 4 bases, J lost 3 bases, and 15 bases lay in between. The CDR3 spans 14 residues. The germline V gene encodes CDR1 DFQATT and CDR2 SNEGSKA (reference sequence). DNA for the CDR3: TGCAGTGCTACCCAGATTGGACTAGACACTGAAGCTTTCTTT. Its translation: CSATQIGLDTEAFF.

This clonotype showed up just a few times. The rearrangement links TRBV5-1 to TRBJ2-5, with a possible D match to TRBD1 (6 bases). Germline V gene sequence: CDR1 SGHRS, CDR2 YFSETQ. The CDR3 has 14 amino acids. Trimming left V 6 bases short and J 1 base short, with 13 bases between. The CDR3 nucleotides are TGCGCCAGCACGCCCTGGGACACCCAAGAGACCCAGTACTTC. Protein: CASTPWDTQETQYF.

The chain links TRBV6-6 to TRBJ1-2; D not resolved. Trimming removed 4 bases from V and 6 bases from J, with 12 bases in between. The CDR3 is made up of 13 amino acids. CDR1 and CDR2 (germline): MNHNY, SVGAGI (reference sequence). The CDR3 sequence: CASSLMGPDGYTF. CDR3 in DNA: TGTGCCAGCAGTTTAATGGGTCCGGATGGCTACACCTTC.

The V and J genes are TRBV15 and TRBJ2-1; D unclear. The CDR3 extends over 13 amino acids. Germline values: CDR1 LNHNV, CDR2 YYDKDF (reference sequence). Trimming removed 0 bases from V and 7 bases from J, with 7 bases in between. In DNA, the CDR3 is TGTGCCACCAGCAGAGACTTAGGAAATGAGCAGTTCTTC. Translation: CATSRDLGNEQFF.

There are a few counts of this clonotype. This chain uses TRBV10-2 with TRBJ1-4; D is perhaps TRBD1 (6 bases). Germline-derived CDR1 and CDR2 are WSHSY and SAAADI. Trimming took off 6 bases at V and 7 bases at J, with 15 bases between the two ends. This CDR3 contains 14 residues. The DNA for the CDR3 is TGCGCCAGCAGAAAACAGCAGGGGATTGAAAAACTGTTTTTT. This encodes CASRKQQGIEKLFF.

This clonotype occurred a few times. The chain recombines TRBV28 with TRBJ2-1, with D unresolved. Deletions cut 7 bases from V and 0 bases from J, with 16 bases between. The CDR3 loop spans 16 amino acids. Germline V gene lookup returns CDR1 MDHEN and CDR2 SYDVKM. The CDR3 protein is CASTTDLPLSYNEQFF. CDR3 nucleotides: TGTGCCAGCACTACCGACTTGCCTCTCTCCTACAATGAGCAGTTCTTC. Complete variable domain (other parts from reference TRBV28 and TRBJ2-1): DVKVTQSSRYLVKRTGEKVFLECVQDMDHENMFWYRQDPGLGLRLIYFSYDVKMKEKGDIPEGYSVSREKKERFSLILESASTNQTSMYLCASTTDLPLSYNEQFFGPGTRLTVL.

The rearrangement uses TRBV4-3 and TRBJ1-1, with 7 bases matching TRBD1. CDR1 and CDR2 (germline): LGHNA, YSLEER. With 2 bases clipped from V and 4 bases from J, the junction kept 10 bases outside the gene matches. The CDR3 extends over 16 amino acids. CDR3 bases: TGCGCCAGCAGCCAAACCCTCGCAGGGGGGCTCACTGAAGCTTTCTTT. Its translation is CASSQTLAGGLTEAFF.

The rearrangement uses TRBV7-2 and TRBJ2-7; the D gene is possibly TRBD1 (5 bases). V lost 5 bases, J lost 1 base, and 15 bases lay in between. The CDR3 contains 15 residues. CDR1 and CDR2 from the germline V gene are SGHTA and FQGNSA. CDR3 in amino acids: CASSLFLGLSYEQYF. CDR3 sequence (DNA): TGTGCCAGCAGCCTTTTTTTGGGGCTTTCCTACGAGCAGTACTTC.

This clonotype was seen a few times. This sequence joins TRBV11-1 and TRBJ2-1; tentative D call: TRBD1 (6 bases). Germline V lookup: CDR1 SGHAT, CDR2 FQDESV (reference sequence). This CDR3 contains 15 residues. The ends were cut back, 6 bases at V and 0 bases at J, with 12 bases in the middle. CDR3 in amino acids: CASRDRESSYNEQFF. The CDR3 nucleotides read TGTGCCAGCAGGGACAGAGAAAGCTCCTACAATGAGCAGTTCTTC.

The chain is built from TRBV6-1 and TRBJ2-2; D is perhaps TRBD1 (7 bases). The V end was cut by 8 bases, the J end by 2 bases, with 12 bases between. Looked up from germline, CDR1 is MNHNS and CDR2 is SASEGT. The CDR3 runs to 14 residues. CDR3 nucleotides: TGTGCCAGCGGAGGGGGCGCAAACACCGGGGAGCTGTTTTTT. This encodes CASGGGANTGELFF.

This clonotype was seen a few times. The chain couples TRBV28 to TRBJ1-2, with a weak D call TRBD1 (6 bases). This CDR3 region has 13 residues. V gave up 7 bases and J gave up 8 bases, with 17 bases separating them. Germline-derived CDR1 and CDR2 are MDHEN and SYDVKM. CDR3 sequence reads: CASKAGAGEGYTF. The DNA of the CDR3 is TGTGCCAGCAAGGCAGGGGCAGGGGAGGGCTACACCTTC.

The chain has TRBV3-1 and TRBJ2-5; 8 nucleotides line up with TRBD2. CDR1 LGHDT and CDR2 YNNKEL come from the germline V gene (reference sequence). V was clipped by 3 bases and J by 7 bases; unmatched bases: 10. This CDR3 is 15 amino acids long. The CDR3 nucleotides read TGTGCCAGCAGCCAGGCCAGCGGGAGTACGGGGACCCAGTACTTC. Its translation: CASSQASGSTGTQYF.